This T cell receptor (beta chain) was recovered during a study of blood T cells in healthy people across ages. The sample holds many counts of this clonotype. The antigen is not known. Study-level findings and limits: Diversity figures derived from one million T cells were judged to underestimate the true value. More naive CD4+ cells and higher diversity marked long-lived donors relative to aged donors. PBMCs were not sorted, which prevented a conclusive comparison of naive versus antigen-experienced cells.

At least 5 micrograms of total RNA were extracted per sample. Deletions cut 0 bases from V and 5 bases from J, with 6 bases between. This CDR3 is built from 12 residues. In germline, CDR1 is DFQATT, CDR2 SNEGSKA (reference sequence). With a J-beta primer mix and a sample-barcoded 5' primer, a second PCR ran about 7 to 12 cycles. TCRdb re-called the 5' RACE reads through MiXCR, storing one row per CDR3 protein. The sample has hundreds of thousands of distinct CDR3 sequences, about 28% seen once; the top ten hold around 14%. The chain recombines TRBV20-1 with TRBJ2-3; D remains unclear. This clonotype originated in a woman over 75 in good health. What was sequenced was blood. This CDR3 reads CSARDSRDTQYF. CDR3 nucleotide sequence: TGCAGTGCTAGAGATTCCCGAGATACGCAGTATTTT.